This section outlines one T cell receptor (beta chain) sequence together with its context. Its specific antigen is unknown. Base qualities are not recorded, but no much larger clone differs from it by a single base. The roughly 39 donors, aged roughly 6 to 95 years, were systemically healthy Caucasian individuals from Russia. Each donor gave approximately 10 milliliters of peripheral blood, collected into EDTA-treated Vacutainer tubes. PBMCs were isolated by Ficoll-Paque density-gradient centrifugation, with at least 6 million obtained per sample. Total RNA, at least 6 micrograms per sample, was extracted from PBMCs with Trizol reagent. The percentages of naive CD45RAhigh/CD27high T cells were determined by flow cytometry on a PBMC aliquot from every donor. These data are taken from a study of blood T cells in healthy people across ages (dated by TCRdb to 2015 to 2017). Describing the broader study: In model experiments, template switching captured about one uniquely barcoded TCR beta cDNA molecule for every two T cells. Using deep sequencing normalized with unique cDNA molecular identifiers, the study measured how TCR beta repertoire diversity changes with age. Four age groups were formed from the donors: young (average about 15 years), middle-aged (around 41), aged (over 55) and long-lived (82). To avoid experimental bias, donors of different ages were randomly spread across the sequencing lanes. Using the same blood draw, the study looked at two additional independent replicas of 1 million unique cDNA reads for two donors, one aged 18 to 29 and the other aged 80 or older. What the research found in general, with its limitations: There was a strong correlation between observed TCR beta diversity and the percentage of naive T cells measured by flow cytometry. Because profiling used bulk unsorted PBMCs, naive and antigen-experienced compartments could not be compared conclusively. Observed TCR beta diversity per million T cells fell roughly linearly with age, and a significant reduction was already apparent by age roughly 40. Estimates of total diversity based on one million sequenced T cells were regarded as lower bounds and as underestimates. The CMV infection status of donors was not known, potentially confounding age-related changes in expanded clonotypes. The long-lived group showed more naive CD4+ T cells, fewer expanded clones and increased TCR diversity than the aged group, suggesting age selection.

V has 3 bases trimmed and J has 2 bases trimmed; junction bases matching no gene number 15. The CDR3 holds 19 amino acids from the cysteine to the phenylalanine. Just the 57-base CDR3 DNA is kept, in frame starting at base 1. CDR1 and CDR2 (SEHNR, FQNEAQ) derive from the germline V gene (reference sequence). Receptor amplification or capture employed 5' RACE. The listed sequencing device is Illumina HiSeq 2500. A second PCR of roughly 7 to 12 cycles was performed with a sample-barcoded 5' primer and a J-beta primer mix. A unique molecular identifier was introduced onto each TCR beta cDNA molecule by a template-switch 5' adaptor carrying 12 random nucleotides. At least 2.5 million CDR3-containing paired-end reads were obtained from each sample. First-strand cDNA was synthesized from all RNA with the Mint cDNA synthesis kit, primed by a TRBC-specific oligonucleotide. Following uracil-DNA glycosylase treatment, all cDNA underwent a first 18-cycle PCR with the universal primers M1SS and BC2_uni_R. The authors' pipeline ran thus. Normalization of each sample was performed by random selection of 1 million high-quality reads, each carrying a distinct molecular identifier. Instead of being binned into consensus sequences, reads that shared molecular identifiers were thrown out. CDR3 identification, clonotype clustering and error correction used MiTCR with a Q25 quality threshold and the strictest error-elimination algorithm. A nonparametric unseen species model using Euler transformation provided a lower-bound estimate of total TCR beta diversity. The public reads were reanalyzed by TCRdb: fastp trimming at Q25, MiXCR alignment, in-frame beta chains only. Each CDR3 protein gets just one entry, which takes the most common genes and DNA from the rows behind it. TCRdb, not the authors, supplied the V and J calls. Counted in this sample were 1,100,000 or so distinct CDR3 sequences; 35% to 55% of them appeared once. Approximately 17% of the sample is taken by the ten largest.

The receptor's source is a woman aged 55-70 years in good health. Input material: blood. The sequence joins TRBV7-9 to TRBJ2-7, with 11 central nucleotides matching TRBD1. The bases are TGTGCCAGCAGCTTCGGCGTGGGACAGGGGGGATACTCAACCTACGAGCAGTACTTC. The resulting protein is CASSFGVGQGGYSTYEQYF.